This T cell receptor beta chain was obtained from a study of blood T cell repertoires in COVID-19. Study-wide background: Sites in the United States, Italy and Spain provided acute and convalescent COVID-19 samples. T cells, B-cell-depleted T cells, or PBMCs provided the cDNA or gDNA that served as material.

Per the study methods: Reference gene primers were amplified, and this amplification served to estimate nucleated cell counts. Clones were sequenced by immunoSEQ multiplex PCR, and TCRdb holds only the in-frame ones, with some missing. For V, J and clone size, that table is used; D and trimming come from the DNA. The sample carries a few hundred thousand clones, roughly 89% recorded once. Per germline, CDR1 ENHRY and CDR2 SYGVKD. V was clipped by 3 bases and J by 2 bases, with 7 bases between them. The CDR3 length is 13 residues. Seattle patients were enrolled while actively infected and followed longitudinally.

The chain joins TRBV10-3 to TRBJ2-5, with D uncertain. The specimen was peripheral blood. This clonotype was sampled from a woman aged 60-70 years with COVID-19, enrolled during active disease. CDR3: CAISDGTQETQYF. The CDR3 DNA follows: TGTGCCATCAGTGATGGTACTCAAGAGACCCAGTACTTC.